One T cell receptor beta chain is described in this entry. This clone was observed once. The clone's antigen remains unknown. No much larger clonotype is one base removed from it; base qualities were not supplied. The library was generated by the immunoSEQ multiplex PCR assay. For the multiplex PCR, a mixture combining 60 forward primers for TCR Vbeta segments and 13 reverse primers for TCR Jbeta segments was used. The CDR3 region of rearranged TCR beta genes was amplified from genomic DNA with a multiplex PCR assay. On the Illumina HiSeq System, the amplified TCR beta libraries were sequenced as 87-base-pair reads. Per the source publication's procedure: A later analysis counted about 80 million unique TCR beta chains across the 666 repertoires, and some 12 million of these chains were shared by at least two donors. To remove PCR and sequencing errors, raw reads were error-corrected and collapsed into unique sequences using a nearest-neighbor algorithm that merged closely related sequences. V, D and J gene segments were assigned by aligning CDR3 sequences to IMGT reference sequences. For a sequence to be retained, at least a six-nucleotide match to both a V gene segment and a J gene segment was required. A rearrangement counted as productive if the CDR3 had no stop codons and remained in frame with V and J, and every other rearrangement counted as non-productive. CDR3 was defined according to IMGT convention as the region running from the second conserved V-encoded cysteine to the conserved J-encoded phenylalanine. The earlier analysis of about 570 of the donors excluded any sequence lacking an unambiguous match to a single V gene segment. An earlier analysis of several hundred of the donors called V segments functional above 56.7% productive rearrangements and segregating when the between-donor standard deviation exceeded 5%. A statistical classification framework was built to diagnose cytomegalovirus status from the catalog of TCR beta chain sequences. A later analysis assigned V and J genes by comparing TCR nucleotide sequences with IMGT/GENE-DB human TR gene sequences. The TCRdist pipeline was used in a later analysis to assign CDR3 sequences and most-parsimonious VDJ recombination scenarios. In a later analysis, each TCR beta chain was defined by its CDR3 amino acid sequence together with its V-gene family, and reads lacking a unique V-gene family were excluded. A later analysis removed 500 to 600 highly shared, low-generation-probability nucleotide sequences to deal with suspected cross-contamination and a sequencing artifact. In a later analysis, a clonal expansion index was calculated for each public chain from normalized within-repertoire ranks of inferred template counts. A later analysis computed generation probabilities with a VDJ recombination model fitted to out-of-frame rearrangements, and checked the results against IGoR. In a later analysis, hypergeometric tests were used to score TCR-TCR, TCR-HLA and TCR-CMV co-occurrence, with a repertoire-size bias correction applied to TCR pairs. To estimate false discovery rates, a later analysis permuted the HLA or CMV assignments 20 times. In a later analysis, co-occurring TCRs were grouped using DBSCAN, with TCRdist sequence similarity added in when clustering inside HLA-allele-positive subsets. For co-occurrence clustering, repertoires with fewer than 30,000 or more than 120,000 public chains were excluded, along with five repertoires with anomalous nucleotide sharing. TCRdb retrieved this table from immuneACCESS and kept in-frame rearrangements only. Not all clones are present; in checked studies, unresolved V genes account for under half, and no reason is known for the remainder. The V and J calls and clone size were taken over from that table, and D and trimming were inferred from the DNA. Here the sample has under 150,000 clones; 80% occur a single time. About 4% of the sample lies in the top ten.

The data derive from a study of cytomegalovirus exposure and HLA in healthy donors (dated 2017 in TCRdb). Some background on the complete study: An earlier analysis of several hundred of the donors reported 276 Gb of sequence data and 90 million to 120 million unique TCR beta sequences obtained from about 179 million T cells. An early release that covered several hundred HLA-typed donors contained approximately 300 gigabases of sequencing data and 70 million to 100 million unique TCR sequences. Of the approximately 400 genotyped donors, less than 90% were placed in the genetic ancestry cluster associated with self-reported Caucasian donors. A later analysis re-analyzed previously published TCR beta repertoires from 666 donors and added high-resolution HLA genotyping to study TCR occurrence patterns. The study was designed to test whether signatures of past pathogen exposure could be identified by cataloging public T cell receptors. HLA typing covered class I and class II loci at four-digit resolution. Typing coverage differed by locus: A, B, C, DRB1 and DQB1 were typed in about 620-640 donors, DQA1 in 500 to 550, DPA1 in around 600, and DPB1 in 450 to 480. The study combined high-throughput TCR immunosequencing, statistical association of individual TCRs with disease status, and machine learning to predict cytomegalovirus infection status. In the later analysis, no new phenotypic data were used to find candidate immune exposures; instead, reliance was placed on TCR beta sequences and their occurrence across donors. Alongside the repertoire data, information on donor age, sex, ethnicity and CMV serostatus was compiled. About five DR-DQ haplotypes were handled as single units for association and clustering because linkage in the cohort was strong. Besides the first cohort of more than 650 subjects, a separate validation cohort made up of 120 different subjects was used. A later genetic analysis used genome-wide SNP genotypes for about 65% of the roughly 700 donors, treating that subset as a discovery cohort. All discovery cohort repertoires had been generated on a single sequencing platform. An earlier analysis of several hundred of the donors applied high-throughput TCR beta sequencing to assess whether each TCR beta V gene segment acted as functional or pseudogenic. The study used immunosequencing to profile the T cell repertoires of about 670 subjects and linked those repertoires to cytomegalovirus serostatus. Among a few hundred genotyped donors of the cohort, an average of 235,054 unique TCR beta nucleotide sequences were sequenced per donor, around 18% of them non-productive. General findings and caveats noted by the study authors: The earlier analysis of fewer than 750 of the donors excluded some 16 rarely observed V segments, including chromosome 9 orphons, because counts were too low. When HLA alleles, especially DR and DQ, strongly co-occurred, TCR associations were difficult to assign to individual alleles. According to a later analysis, most CMV-associated TCR beta chains appeared to be HLA-restricted, and the HLA associations seemed to be driven largely by CMV exposure. A later genetic analysis reported fewer N-insertions in productive TCRs among donors in an Asian-associated ancestry cluster than the approximately 700-donor mean. CMV serostatus was the only immune exposure information available for the cohort. Most TCR sequences were observed very rarely across donors, whereas some public TCRs were present in many individuals. In a later genetic analysis, a missense DCLRE1C variant was associated with V-gene and J-gene trimming of TCR beta chains, and the association was replicated in an independent cohort. Specific HLA alleles were associated with 18,000 or so TCR beta sequences at a false discovery rate of 0.05 in a later analysis. In both the original and validation cohorts, the classifier was reported to diagnose cytomegalovirus status with high specificity and sensitivity. In an earlier analysis of approximately 590 of the donors, most TCR beta V segments appeared in productive rearrangements about 87% or about 30% of the time, broadly matching IMGT annotations. Correlated functional status among segregating V segments might reflect linkage disequilibrium, but an unknown experimental factor could not be ruled out. In this cohort, only TCR beta chains were sequenced, and detectable features were limited by the absence of alpha or paired-chain data. Because HLA typing was missing for some donors at each locus, association tests included only the typed subset. The authors suggested that the approach could potentially be extended to other disease states and immunological phenotypes. In a later analysis, TCR association rates were found to vary across HLA loci, with the most associated TCRs seen for DRB1 alleles and the fewest for HLA-C alleles. A further reported finding was that TCR beta sequences accurately predicted the HLA-A and HLA-B alleles for most subjects in the first cohort. Presence/absence analyses assumed roughly uniform sequencing depth across donors, an assumption that may not hold. In a later analysis, several top co-occurrence clusters were reported to appear linked to parvovirus B19, influenza, CMV and Epstein-Barr virus. In a later analysis, HLA-associated TCR beta chains were found to be more clonally expanded and to have lower generation probabilities than equally common non-associated chains. The sequencing pipeline was judged likely to have produced a cluster of highly shared sequence variants as a technical artifact. In the study, 150 to 200 TCR beta chains were listed as associated with cytomegalovirus. Three of the identified cytomegalovirus-associated TCR beta chains were confirmed in vitro to be specific for cytomegalovirus antigens.

The cohort was made up of 500 to 800 healthy bone marrow donors. Cohort members were all nominally healthy when sampled, although unrecorded immune exposures were likely present. The donor tested CMV seronegative and was one of the 352 seronegative cohort members. A peripheral blood sample was collected from each donor, and TCR beta sequencing was performed on peripheral blood mononuclear cells. The Qiagen DNeasy Blood Extraction Kit was used to extract genomic DNA from the blood cell samples. Sample: PBMCs. The sequence came from a woman in her thirties or forties in good health and CMV-seronegative.

The nucleotide sequence is given as TGCGCCAGCAGCCAAAGCCAAGGGGCCAGGGTAGAAAAACTGTTTTTT. This sequence encodes CASSQSQGARVEKLFF. The sequence is built from TRBV4-1 and TRBJ1-4; TRBD1 is possibly the D segment (5 matching bases). CDR1 and CDR2, per the germline V gene, are MGHRA and YSYEKL. Including the terminal cysteine and phenylalanine, the CDR3 comprises 16 residues. The DNA shown is the 48-base CDR3, in frame from base 1. Cut back by 2 bases and 8 bases, the V and J ends lie 18 bases apart.